One and the same sample provided the 24 T cell receptor beta chains below, sequenced in a study of blood T cell repertoires in COVID-19. Clones were sequenced by immunoSEQ multiplex PCR, and TCRdb holds only the in-frame ones, with some missing. The table has hundreds of thousands of clones, 65% to 90% seen once; the top ten hold about 8%. Sequencing was performed on peripheral blood. Receptors were obtained from a woman between 45 and 65 years old with acute or convalescent COVID-19.

V is TRBV20-1 and J is TRBJ2-2; weak D call: TRBD1 (6 bases). Trimming stripped 3 bases from V and 1 base from J, with 9 bases between. The CDR3 is 14 amino acids. CDR1 and CDR2 from the germline V gene are DFQATT and SNEGSKA (reference sequence). The CDR3 is CSASIGGNTGELFF. The CDR3 DNA reads as TGCAGTGCTAGTATAGGGGGGAACACCGGGGAGCTGTTTTTT.

The chain couples TRBV5-1 to TRBJ2-5; 7 bases match TRBD1. The V gene's germline CDR1 is SGHRS and CDR2 YFSETQ. J lost 1 base, V lost 0 bases, and 6 bases had no gene match. The CDR3 is 16 amino acids. The CDR3 DNA reads TGCGCCAGCAGCTTGGGAGGGGGCGGAATCCAAGAGACCCAGTACTTC. This encodes CASSLGGGGIQETQYF.

The chain recombines TRBV6-5 with TRBJ2-2, with TRBD2 identical over 8 bases. V shed 4 bases, J shed 1 base, and the junction held 2 bases outside the gene matches. This CDR3 is 15 amino acids long. Germline V lookup: CDR1 MNHEY, CDR2 SVGAGI. In DNA, the CDR3 is TGTGCCAGCAGTTCGACTAGCGAGAACACCGGGGAGCTGTTTTTT. Encoded protein: CASSSTSENTGELFF.

The sample holds one count of this clone. The chain employs TRBV5-1 and TRBJ2-3, with 9 bases identical to TRBD2. The V gene's germline CDR1 is SGHRS and CDR2 YFSETQ. J was trimmed by 1 base and V by 1 base; bases with no gene match: 1. The CDR3 runs 15 residues. CDR3 region: CASSLQRGGTDTQYF. In nucleotides, the CDR3 is TGCGCCAGCAGCTTGCAGCGGGGGGGCACAGATACGCAGTATTTT.

This clone was seen just once. The same CDR3 also results from other DNA sequences found in this sample. The chain joins TRBV3-1 (or the pseudogene TRBV3-2) to TRBJ1-5; 9 bases are a match to TRBD1. The CDR3 has 14 amino acids. CDR1 is LGHDT and CDR2 is YNNKEL in the germline V gene (reference sequence). Losses at the gene ends were 4 bases for V and 4 bases for J; bases not matched to a gene: 2. The CDR3 here is CASSPTGGNQPQHF. The CDR3 DNA follows: TGTGCCAGCAGCCCGACAGGGGGAAATCAGCCCCAGCATTTT.

V usage is TRBV28 and J usage is TRBJ2-7; TRBD2 is a possible D gene (5 bases). From germline, CDR1 is MDHEN and CDR2 SYDVKM. Trimming removed 3 bases from V and 0 bases from J, with 12 bases in between. This CDR3 is built from 15 residues. The CDR3 bases are TGTGCCAGCAGTTTGGACTGGGCGAGCTCCTACGAGCAGTACTTC. It specifies CASSLDWASSYEQYF.

J is TRBJ2-1 and V is TRBV3-1 (or the pseudogene TRBV3-2); 10 bases map to TRBD2. This CDR3 region has 14 residues. Trimming removed 8 bases from V and 0 bases from J; junction bases left unmatched: 1. The germline V gene has CDR1 LGHDT and CDR2 YNNKEL (reference sequence). The CDR3 nucleotides are TGTGCCAGCGGACTAGCGGCCTCCTACAATGAGCAGTTCTTC. The encoded protein is CASGLAASYNEQFF.

This rearrangement joins TRBV19 to TRBJ2-5; 10 nucleotides line up with TRBD1. The CDR3 totals 18 residues. Germline assignment: CDR1 LNHDA and CDR2 SQIVND (reference sequence). J was trimmed by 0 bases and V by 3 bases; bases with no gene match: 10. CDR3 in DNA: TGTGCCAGTAGTATCCTACTCCGGGACAGGGGCAACCAAGAGACCCAGTACTTC. Its protein is CASSILLRDRGNQETQYF.

The genes are TRBV30 and TRBJ1-2; D unclear. CDR1 GTSNPN and CDR2 SVGIG come from the germline V gene (reference sequence). The CDR3 totals 11 residues. V gave up 2 bases and J gave up 8 bases, with 9 bases separating them. CDR3 protein: CAWSQAGGYTF. The CDR3 DNA reads as TGTGCCTGGAGTCAAGCCGGGGGCTACACCTTC.

This chain links TRBV20-1 with TRBJ1-5; D not certain. The CDR3 loop spans 11 amino acids. Germline assignment: CDR1 DFQATT and CDR2 SNEGSKA (reference sequence). Trimming removed 7 bases at V and 8 bases at J, with 12 bases between. CDR3 sequence (DNA): TGCAGTGTTGGGTCCGGGGAGCCCCAGCATTTT. It is translated as CSVGSGEPQHF.

This sequence joins TRBV5-6 and TRBJ1-6; TRBD1 agrees at 8 bases. The germline V gene encodes CDR1 SGHDT and CDR2 YYEEEE. This CDR3 contains 15 residues. V was clipped by 0 bases and J by 10 bases; unmatched bases: 6. Written as DNA, the CDR3 is TGTGCCAGCAGCTTGGCCTTGACAGGGGTCTCACCCCTCCACTTT. It specifies CASSLALTGVSPLHF. The whole variable domain, filled in from reference TRBV5-6 and TRBJ1-6, reads DAGVTQSPTHLIKTRGQQVTLRCSPKSGHDTVSWYQQALGQGPQFIFQYYEEEERQRGNFPDRFSGHQFPNYSSELNVNALLLGDSALYLCASSLALTGVSPLHFGNGTRLTVT.

The chain joins TRBV7-6 to TRBJ2-5; D may be TRBD2 (7 bases). Germline CDR1 is SGHVS and CDR2 is FNYEAQ. CDR3 size: 14 residues. V was trimmed by 4 bases and J by 3 bases, leaving 12 bases between them. The CDR3 spells CASSSRGGKETQYF. The CDR3 coding sequence is TGTGCCAGCAGCTCGAGGGGGGGGAAAGAGACCCAGTACTTC.

J is TRBJ2-1 and V is TRBV2, with D hard to call. Germline V lookup: CDR1 SNHLY, CDR2 FYNNEI. V lost 4 bases, J lost 0 bases, and 7 bases lay in between. The CDR3 covers 14 residues. The CDR3 loop is CASSVENSYNEQFF. The DNA for the CDR3 is TGTGCCAGCAGTGTAGAAAACTCCTACAATGAGCAGTTCTTC.

The V gene is TRBV27, the J gene TRBJ2-2; 8 nucleotides line up with TRBD2. Germline assignment: CDR1 MNHEY and CDR2 SMNVEV (reference sequence). The V and J ends lost 2 bases and 1 base, in that order; junction bases with no gene match: 9. CDR3 length: 18 amino acids. The CDR3 is CASSLRAGGRLNTGELFF. The CDR3 nucleotides read TGTGCCAGCAGTTTACGGGCGGGGGGAAGATTGAACACCGGGGAGCTGTTTTTT.

The chain joins TRBV5-4 to TRBJ2-3; 10 nucleotides agree with TRBD1. J gave up 4 bases and V 5 bases, and 10 bases lay outside the gene matches. The CDR3 is 16 residues long. Germline CDR1 SGHNT, CDR2 YYREEE (reference sequence). The CDR3 protein is CASSDRDRGNADTQYF. The DNA for the CDR3 is TGTGCCAGCAGTGACAGGGACAGGGGTAACGCAGATACGCAGTATTTT.

The V call is TRBV27, the J call TRBJ2-5, with D possibly being TRBD2 (5 bases). The CDR3 spans 14 residues. The germline gives CDR1 MNHEY, CDR2 SMNVEV (reference sequence). V was trimmed by 4 bases and J by 4 bases, leaving 13 bases between them. CDR3 DNA: TGTGCCAGCAGTTCCTGGACTTTGCGAGAGACCCAGTACTTC. It codes for CASSSWTLRETQYF.

CDR3 in DNA: TGTGCCAGCAGGGGCAGACAGGGGGAAAATCAGCCCCAGCATTTT. This translates into CASRGRQGENQPQHF. The chain carries TRBV28 and TRBJ1-5; 9 nucleotides agree with TRBD1. The V gene end was trimmed by 6 bases and the J gene end by 4 bases; junction bases not matched to a gene: 7. The CDR3 runs to 15 residues. In germline, CDR1 is MDHEN, CDR2 SYDVKM.

The chain links TRBV4-2 to TRBJ2-7, with 10 bases aligning to TRBD1. In germline, CDR1 is LGHNA, CDR2 YNFKEQ. The J segment lost 6 bases and the V segment lost 5 bases, leaving 7 bases of the junction unmatched. CDR3 size: 14 residues. CDR3 region: CASSEPGQGIEQYF. The CDR3 bases are TGTGCCAGCAGCGAACCGGGACAGGGGATCGAGCAGTACTTC.

V and J are TRBV4-3 and TRBJ1-1; D call uncertain. Germline assignment: CDR1 LGHNA and CDR2 YSLEER. Trimming cost V 3 bases and J 6 bases, with 17 bases left between them. This CDR3 has 15 residues. This CDR3 is CASSQFGLGISEAFF. In DNA, the CDR3 is TGCGCCAGCAGCCAGTTTGGGCTCGGGATCTCTGAAGCTTTCTTT.

This rearrangement joins TRBV6-5 to TRBJ2-7; 12 bases match TRBD1. V trimming: 7 bases; J trimming: 6 bases; junction bases outside the gene matches: 4. Germline V lookup: CDR1 MNHEY, CDR2 SVGAGI. CDR3 length equals 13 residues. Here the CDR3 reads CASKGQGAVEQYF. The CDR3 region has the DNA TGTGCCAGCAAGGGACAGGGGGCTGTCGAGCAGTACTTC.

This clone was seen once. CDR3 sequence reads: CASSPPDRREQYF. The CDR3, as DNA: TGTGCCAGCAGTCCCCCCGACAGGAGGGAGCAGTACTTC. This sequence joins TRBV28 and TRBJ2-7; D possibly corresponds to TRBD1 (6 bases). CDR1 is MDHEN and CDR2 is SYDVKM in the germline V gene. V was pared by 5 bases and J by 7 bases, with 15 bases between. The CDR3 is made up of 13 amino acids.

The chain couples TRBV28 to TRBJ1-1; D might be TRBD1 (6 bases). The CDR3 covers 16 residues. Germline CDR1 and CDR2: MDHEN and SYDVKM. The V end lost 4 bases, the J end lost 1 base, and 16 bases lay between the germline ends. In DNA, the CDR3 is TGTGCCAGCAGTTCACCGGACAGTGCGCAGAACACTGAAGCTTTCTTT. Translated, it gives CASSSPDSAQNTEAFF.

The genes are TRBV10-3 and TRBJ2-3, with 11 bases that match TRBD1. Germline V gene data show CDR1 as ENHRY and CDR2 as SYGVKD. The CDR3 contains 15 residues. Germline trimming cut 5 bases from V and 3 bases from J; bases unmatched to any gene: 4. The CDR3 nucleotides read TGTGCCATCAGTACCGGGACAGGGGGAACAGATACGCAGTATTTT. Encoded protein: CAISTGTGGTDTQYF.

The chain uses TRBV27 and TRBJ2-3, with D tentatively TRBD2 (6 bases). Trimming removed 3 bases from V and 4 bases from J, with 14 bases in between. Germline loops: CDR1 MNHEY, CDR2 SMNVEV (reference sequence). The CDR3 is made up of 15 amino acids. The CDR3 here is CASSFNLGGADTQYF. The CDR3 nucleotides are TGTGCCAGCAGTTTTAACCTCGGCGGGGCAGATACGCAGTATTTT.